The rows below give T cell receptor beta chains drawn from one sample of a study of shared clonotypes between healthy human individuals. Only in-frame clones appear in the TCRdb table, and some are missing; sequencing was by immunoSEQ multiplex PCR. Of 2 million to 2.5 million clones listed, approximately 94% are singletons. Source material: naive CD8+ T cells from PBMCs. The receptors here all came from a man aged 18-30 years in good health. Some clones in this sample may be carry-over from other donors' samples. CDR3s include the opening cysteine and the closing phenylalanine or tryptophan. The order of the fields is V gene, CDR3 protein.

TRBV30 CAWDGTGVLSPYGYTF
TRBV6-4 CASSEREGAFAIQYF
TRBV29-1 CSALAGQGVDYEQYF
TRBV6-5 CASSATGSYEQYF
TRBV25-1 CASSDPRGSKGSGEAFF
TRBV10-3 CAITSDFGNTIYF
TRBV4-3 CASSQDLRAEQFF
TRBV19 CASSATGGTEAFF
TRBV7-6 CASSPRKSEQFF
TRBV10-2 CASVVAGAYEQYF
TRBV15 CATSRDRAGGYNEQFF
TRBV7-8 CASSSVYSRTDTQYF
TRBV28 CASSLLVSDTQYF
TRBV7-2 CASSLGGPYEQYF
TRBV28 CASSTPFETGGLGYGYTF
TRBV11-3 CASSQRGSGYYNEQFF
TRBV7-9 CASSLKTAGTSADNEQFF
TRBV4-3 CASSQDLTTSLPEIYEQYF
TRBV19 CASSIVIGPGNEKLFF
TRBV7-9 CASSFDRVQMNTEAFF
TRBV27 CASRTGGWLNEQFF
TRBV7-9 CASSLVEDTYEQYF
TRBV28 CASSKGTGSFFVETQYF
TRBV27 CASSASSGSVHNEQFF
TRBV7-9 CASSLGGAESFGYTF
TRBV27 CASSSSLGSLVYEQYF
TRBV10-3 CATMDTGTYEQYF
TRBV27 CASRGLAAQETQYF
TRBV19 CASSPGTVSNQPQHF
TRBV7-9 CASSASGTGLLEQYF
TRBV19 CASNKGLAEAFF
TRBV2 CASRVQAAGTGELFF
TRBV5-4 CASSLLTSGTTDTQYF
TRBV5-4 CASSLVPSGKETQYF
TRBV27 CASSFRPGFAEAFF
TRBV27 CASSLIGSYNEQFF
TRBV7-9 CASSLKQVQETQYF
TRBV28 CASSLGQGAEAFF
TRBV7-9 CASSYSDEQYF
TRBV13 CASSLWGAGDTGELFF
TRBV9 CASSASGDTQYF
TRBV7-2 CASSPTRGDEQYF
TRBV6-6 CASSTGGFAEQYF
TRBV7-9 CASSPGADTQYF
TRBV19 CASIRGVDTEAFF
TRBV19 CASSVRVSEEQYF
TRBV10-2 CASSSLSLYYGYTF
TRBV6-6 CASSYHDRTGAYEQYF
TRBV7-9 CASSPGPVRSNTGELFF
TRBV5-1 CASSTPRGNTEAFF